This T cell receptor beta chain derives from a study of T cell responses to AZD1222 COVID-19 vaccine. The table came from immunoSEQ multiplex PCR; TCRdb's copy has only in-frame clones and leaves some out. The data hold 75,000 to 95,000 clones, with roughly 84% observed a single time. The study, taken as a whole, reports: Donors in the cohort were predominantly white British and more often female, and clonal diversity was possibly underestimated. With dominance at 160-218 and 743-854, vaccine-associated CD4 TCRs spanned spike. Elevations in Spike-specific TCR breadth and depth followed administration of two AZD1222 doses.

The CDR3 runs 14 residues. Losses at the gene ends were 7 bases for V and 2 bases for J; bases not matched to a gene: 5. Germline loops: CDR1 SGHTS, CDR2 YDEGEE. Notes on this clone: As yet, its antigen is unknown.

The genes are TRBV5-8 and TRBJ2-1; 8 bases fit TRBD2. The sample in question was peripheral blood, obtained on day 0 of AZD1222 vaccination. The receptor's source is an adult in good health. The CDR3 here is CASPELAAYNEQFF. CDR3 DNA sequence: TGTGCCAGCCCAGAACTAGCGGCCTACAATGAGCAGTTCTTC.